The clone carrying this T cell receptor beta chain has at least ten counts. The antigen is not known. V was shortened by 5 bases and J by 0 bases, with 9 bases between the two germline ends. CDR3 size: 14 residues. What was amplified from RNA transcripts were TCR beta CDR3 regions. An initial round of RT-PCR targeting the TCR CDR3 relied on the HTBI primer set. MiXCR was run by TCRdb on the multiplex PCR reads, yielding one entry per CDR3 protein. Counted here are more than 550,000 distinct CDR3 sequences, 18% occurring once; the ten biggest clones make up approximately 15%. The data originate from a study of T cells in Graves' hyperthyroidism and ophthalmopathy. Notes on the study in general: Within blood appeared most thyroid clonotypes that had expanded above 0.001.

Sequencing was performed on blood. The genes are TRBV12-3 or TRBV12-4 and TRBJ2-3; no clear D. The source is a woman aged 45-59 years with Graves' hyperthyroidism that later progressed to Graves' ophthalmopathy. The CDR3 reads CASSMRSSTDTQYF. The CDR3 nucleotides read TGTGCCAGCAGTATGAGGTCTAGCACAGATACGCAGTATTTT.